This TCR beta chain was recorded in a study of blood T cell repertoires in COVID-19. Profiling relied on immunoSEQ multiplex PCR, and the TCRdb table lists in-frame clones only, not all of them. This sample yields roughly 100,000 clones, of which 88% are seen a single time; approximately 2% belongs to the top ten. The CDR3 has 13 amino acids. CDR1 is SGHTA, CDR2 FQGNSA, per germline. The J segment lost 13 bases and the V segment lost 5 bases, leaving 12 bases of the junction unmatched. Patients at the Seattle site were enrolled during active infection and followed longitudinally. Sequenced: peripheral blood. The J gene is TRBJ1-2, the V gene TRBV7-2; 8 bases fit TRBD1. This TCR came from a man aged 50-59 years with COVID-19, enrolled during active disease. The CDR3 sequence is CASSTRQGTWSTF. As DNA, the CDR3 is TGTGCCAGCAGCACCCGACAGGGGACTTGGAGCACCTTC.